This TCR beta chain was sequenced in a study of blood T cell repertoires in COVID-19. Trimming removed 2 bases at V and 3 bases at J, with 15 bases between. This CDR3 has 15 amino acids. Germline assignment: CDR1 SGHNT and CDR2 YYREEE (reference sequence). Participants came from about two dozen US areas, aged about 18 to 90 years. Generated by immunoSEQ multiplex PCR, the TCRdb table keeps only in-frame clones and is missing some. In the table there are roughly 330,000 clones, over 75% of which are singletons. The clonotype was recovered from a woman aged 30 to 39 who had recovered from COVID-19. Material for sequencing was PBMCs or T cells enriched from blood (not recorded which). The V call is TRBV5-4, the J call TRBJ2-7, with D possibly matching TRBD2 (6 bases). CDR3 nucleotides: TGTGCCAGCAGCTTCGGAGGGACGGAAAACTACGAGCAGTACTTC. Protein: CASSFGGTENYEQYF.